This is a list of T cell receptor beta chains from one sample in a study of shared clonotypes between healthy human individuals. TCRdb's copy holds only in-frame clones and misses some; the assay was immunoSEQ multiplex PCR. Of roughly 2.1 million clones detected, about 93% appear once; the ten largest clones hold 1.7%. Sequenced: naive CD8+ T cells from PBMCs. These TCRs come from a man in his late teens or twenties in good health. Some clones in this sample may be carry-over from other donors' samples. The CDR3 runs from the conserved cysteine through the conserved F or W. The D gene is left open where the match is weak. Where a row states a size, it is once, few, many or the class of an expanded clone; other rows omit it.

D	V	size	J	DNA	CDR3
-	TRBV28	-	TRBJ1-5	TGTGCCAGCAGTTCTGTGGCAGGGCCTCAGCCCCAGCATTTT	CASSSVAGPQPQHF
TRBD1	TRBV19	once	TRBJ2-7	TGTGCCAGTAGGACGAAGGACAGGGCCAGCTACGAGCAGTACTTC	CASRTKDRASYEQYF
-	TRBV21-1	-	TRBJ1-1	TGTGCCAGCAGCAAATATGAGAACACTGAAGCTTTCTTT	CASSKYENTEAFF
-	TRBV7-8	-	TRBJ2-1	TGTGCCAGCAGCTTATTGCGGAGAGGCTCCTACAATGAGCAGTTCTTC	CASSLLRRGSYNEQFF
-	TRBV13	-	TRBJ1-1	TGTGCCAGCAGCTTTTATGGACAGAGAAACACTGAAGCTTTCTTT	CASSFYGQRNTEAFF
-	TRBV7-7	-	TRBJ2-3	TGTGCCAGCAGCTTTTCAGTCGGCAGGGCTAGCACAGATACGCAGTATTTT	CASSFSVGRASTDTQYF
TRBD2	TRBV7-9	-	TRBJ2-1	TGTGCCAGCAGCTCCGGGACTAGCGCCGTGTTTGAGCAGTTCTTC	CASSSGTSAVFEQFF
-	TRBV27	-	TRBJ2-1	TGTGCCAGCATCCCGACAGAATACAATGAGCAGTTCTTC	CASIPTEYNEQFF
-	TRBV11-2	-	TRBJ1-1	TGTGCCAGCAGCTCGACGCAAGGGGGGGCCAACACTGAAGCTTTCTTT	CASSSTQGGANTEAFF
TRBD2	TRBV4-1	-	TRBJ2-1	TGCGCCAGCAGCCAAGACCCTAGGACTAGCGGCTACAATGAGCAGTTCTTC	CASSQDPRTSGYNEQFF
TRBD1	TRBV29-1	-	TRBJ2-7	TGCAGCGCCATCAGACAGGGGGCGACCTACGAGCAGTACTTC	CSAIRQGATYEQYF
-	TRBV14	-	TRBJ2-1	TGTGCCAGCAGCCAGGGAAATTACAATGAGCAGTTCTTC	CASSQGNYNEQFF
-	TRBV7-9	-	TRBJ1-2	TGTGCCAGCAGCTTAGGGACCACAGGGCACTACGGTCATGGCTACACCTTC	CASSLGTTGHYGHGYTF